The 15 T cell receptor beta chains presented below share a single source sample, sequenced in a study of T-cell memory formation after mild COVID-19. Each CDR3 protein is one row after TCRdb ran MiXCR on the 5' RACE reads. The sample holds roughly 510,000 distinct CDR3 sequences; 17% are singletons and the top ten take just over 8%. The sample consisted of PBMCs or a T cell subset sorted from them (not recorded which). These receptors all stem from an adult woman who had mild COVID-19 (a few samples of this study predate the infection). Cell type and time point are not known.

This chain connects TRBV6-1 to TRBJ1-1; D not certain. Trimming took off 6 bases at V and 0 bases at J, with 11 bases between the two ends. Germline V lookup: CDR1 MNHNS, CDR2 SASEGT. The CDR3 runs 14 residues. The CDR3 nucleotides are TGTGCCAGCAGACCCAGAAACATGAACACTGAAGCTTTCTTT. It translates to CASRPRNMNTEAFF.

This clonotype showed up just a few times. V usage is TRBV15 and J usage is TRBJ2-1; 12 positions agree with TRBD2. From germline, CDR1 is LNHNV and CDR2 YYDKDF (reference sequence). Losses at the gene ends were 0 bases for V and 4 bases for J; bases not matched to a gene: 4. This CDR3 is 17 amino acids long. CDR3 residues: CATSRDRGLAGYNEQFF. In nucleotides, the CDR3 is TGTGCCACCAGCAGAGATCGAGGACTAGCGGGATACAATGAGCAGTTCTTC.

This rearrangement joins TRBV6-2 or TRBV6-3 to TRBJ2-7, with 7 bases that match TRBD2. V gave up 7 bases and J gave up 4 bases; unmatched junction bases: 7. Germline V gene lookup returns CDR1 MNHEY and CDR2 SVGEGT. CDR3 length: 13 amino acids. The CDR3: CASTSGVGYEQYF. As DNA, the CDR3 is TGTGCCAGCACTAGCGGAGTGGGGTACGAGCAGTACTTC.

V and J are TRBV30 and TRBJ1-4, with D perhaps TRBD1 (6 bases). Trimming stripped 5 bases from V and 4 bases from J, with 14 bases between. The CDR3 extends over 14 amino acids. Germline V gene lookup returns CDR1 GTSNPN and CDR2 SVGIG (reference sequence). CDR3 amino acids: CAWGNKQGNEKLFF. The CDR3 bases are TGTGCCTGGGGCAATAAACAGGGTAATGAAAAACTGTTTTTT.

This clonotype occurred a few times. This sequence joins TRBV18 and TRBJ2-5, with 7 bases aligning to TRBD1. The J segment lost 5 bases and the V segment lost 10 bases, leaving 4 bases of the junction unmatched. Germline loops: CDR1 KGHSH, CDR2 LQKENI. This CDR3 comprises 11 residues. CDR3 protein: CATLDRETQYF. The CDR3 nucleotides are TGTGCCACCCTGGACAGGGAGACCCAGTACTTC. The whole variable domain, remainder taken from reference TRBV18 and TRBJ2-5, is NAGVMQNPRHLVRRRGQEARLRCSPMKGHSHVYWYRQLPEEGLKFMVYLQKENIIDESGMPKERFSAEFPKEGPSILRIQQVVRGDSAAYFCATLDRETQYFGPGTRLLVL.

The chain couples TRBV7-6 to TRBJ2-2; D is undetermined. CDR3 length: 15 residues. The V gene lost 1 base and the J gene lost 6 bases, with 12 bases spanning the gap. Germline CDR1 and CDR2: SGHVS and FNYEAQ. DNA for the CDR3: TGTGCCAGCAGCTTAGGTACCAGTGGAGCCGGGGAGCTGTTTTTT. It is translated as CASSLGTSGAGELFF.

The rearrangement links TRBV10-3 to TRBJ1-4, with a weak D call TRBD1 (6 bases). CDR1 is ENHRY, CDR2 SYGVKD, per germline. This CDR3 comprises 14 residues. V was trimmed by 5 bases and J by 5 bases, leaving 12 bases between them. DNA of the CDR3: TGTGCCATCAGTCATCCGGGGGCGAATGAAAAACTGTTTTTT. It codes for CAISHPGANEKLFF.

V is TRBV11-3 and J is TRBJ2-5; TRBD2 agrees at 7 bases. The CDR3 totals 16 residues. Germline V lookup: CDR1 SGHNT, CDR2 YENEEA. The junction had 7 bases not matched to a gene; V was cut back by 1 base and J by 2 bases. The CDR3 sequence: CASSLGRGGEQETQYF. Written as DNA, the CDR3 is TGTGCCAGCAGCTTAGGACGGGGAGGGGAACAAGAGACCCAGTACTTC.

This clonotype was recorded a few times. The chain employs TRBV6-5 and TRBJ2-2, with D possibly being TRBD2 (6 bases). The CDR3 sequence is 16 residues long. Germline CDR1 is MNHEY and CDR2 is SVGAGI. V was trimmed by 2 bases and J by 1 base, leaving 11 bases between them. This chain's CDR3 is CASSYLPSENTGELFF. Written as DNA, the CDR3 is TGTGCCAGCAGTTACCTCCCTAGCGAGAACACCGGGGAGCTGTTTTTT.

V usage is TRBV19 and J usage is TRBJ1-5, with 8 bases aligning to TRBD1. V shed 6 bases, J shed 5 bases, and the junction held 9 bases outside the gene matches. The CDR3 is made up of 15 amino acids. Germline V CDR1 and CDR2: LNHDA, SQIVND (reference sequence). The chain's CDR3 is CASSWATGVDQPQHF. The CDR3 coding sequence is TGTGCCAGTAGCTGGGCGACAGGGGTGGATCAGCCCCAGCATTTT.

The chain carries TRBV5-8 and TRBJ1-1, with D unresolved. The CDR3 has 14 residues. The ends were cut back, 4 bases at V and 7 bases at J, with 17 bases in the middle. Germline V gene sequence: CDR1 SGHTS, CDR2 YDEGEE. In DNA, the CDR3 is TGTGCCAGCAGCCGCGGGTGGGTTACCGGTGAAGCTTTCTTT. Translation: CASSRGWVTGEAFF.

The table lists this clonotype with a few counts. V usage is TRBV3-1 and J usage is TRBJ1-2; weak D call: TRBD1 (5 bases). The CDR3 spans 15 residues. Trimming stripped 3 bases from V and 4 bases from J, with 15 bases between. Germline V lookup: CDR1 LGHDT, CDR2 YNNKEL (reference sequence). In nucleotides, the CDR3 is TGTGCCAGCAGCCAGTACTCCGGGACTGCCTATGGCTACACCTTC. This gives the protein CASSQYSGTAYGYTF. The whole variable domain, remainder taken from reference TRBV3-1 and TRBJ1-2, is DTAVSQTPKYLVTQMGNDKSIKCEQNLGHDTMYWYKQDSKKFLKIMFSYNNKELIINETVPNRFSPKSPDKAHLNLHINSLELGDSAVYFCASSQYSGTAYGYTFGSGTRLTVV.

This clonotype turned up a few times. In DNA form, the CDR3 reads TGCGCCAGCAGCGGGGGGGATATCTACAATGAGCAGTTCTTC. This translates into CASSGGDIYNEQFF. This chain links TRBV5-1 with TRBJ2-1; 7 nucleotides align to TRBD2. The CDR3 is 14 residues long. The V gene end was trimmed by 4 bases and the J gene end by 3 bases; junction bases not matched to a gene: 4. Germline V gives CDR1 SGHRS, CDR2 YFSETQ.

V gene TRBV20-1 combines with J gene TRBJ2-5, with D possibly TRBD2 on 5 matching bases. CDR3 size: 13 residues. The V end was cut by 6 bases, the J end by 2 bases, with 13 bases between. Germline CDR1 and CDR2: DFQATT and SNEGSKA (reference sequence). The CDR3 sequence: CSAFPRGQETQYF. The CDR3 nucleotides are TGCAGTGCCTTTCCCAGAGGGCAAGAGACCCAGTACTTC.

This clonotype was counted ten times or more. The V gene is TRBV5-4, the J gene TRBJ2-5; TRBD1 agrees at 8 bases. J gave up 2 bases and V 3 bases, and 3 bases lay outside the gene matches. This CDR3 region has 14 residues. Germline-derived CDR1 and CDR2 are SGHNT and YYREEE (reference sequence). The CDR3 nucleotides are TGTGCCAGCAGCTCCGGACAGGGACAAGAGACCCAGTACTTC. It is translated as CASSSGQGQETQYF. Combining the CDR3 with reference TRBV5-4 and TRBJ2-5 gives the whole variable domain ETGVTQSPTHLIKTRGQQVTLRCSSQSGHNTVSWYQQALGQGPQFIFQYYREEENGRGNFPPRFSGLQFPNYSSELNVNALELDDSALYLCASSSGQGQETQYFGPGTRLLVL.